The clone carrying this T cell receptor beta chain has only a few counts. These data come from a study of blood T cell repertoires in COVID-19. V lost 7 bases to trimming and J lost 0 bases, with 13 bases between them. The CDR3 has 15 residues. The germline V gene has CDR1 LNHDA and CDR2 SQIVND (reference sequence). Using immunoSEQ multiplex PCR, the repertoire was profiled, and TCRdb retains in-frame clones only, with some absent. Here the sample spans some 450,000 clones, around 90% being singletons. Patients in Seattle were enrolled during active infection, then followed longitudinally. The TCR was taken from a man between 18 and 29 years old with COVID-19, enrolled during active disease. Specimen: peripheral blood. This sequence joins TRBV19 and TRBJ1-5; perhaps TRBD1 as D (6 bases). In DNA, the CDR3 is TGTGCCAGTAAGACAGGCCCTTATAGCAATCAGCCCCAGCATTTT. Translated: CASKTGPYSNQPQHF.